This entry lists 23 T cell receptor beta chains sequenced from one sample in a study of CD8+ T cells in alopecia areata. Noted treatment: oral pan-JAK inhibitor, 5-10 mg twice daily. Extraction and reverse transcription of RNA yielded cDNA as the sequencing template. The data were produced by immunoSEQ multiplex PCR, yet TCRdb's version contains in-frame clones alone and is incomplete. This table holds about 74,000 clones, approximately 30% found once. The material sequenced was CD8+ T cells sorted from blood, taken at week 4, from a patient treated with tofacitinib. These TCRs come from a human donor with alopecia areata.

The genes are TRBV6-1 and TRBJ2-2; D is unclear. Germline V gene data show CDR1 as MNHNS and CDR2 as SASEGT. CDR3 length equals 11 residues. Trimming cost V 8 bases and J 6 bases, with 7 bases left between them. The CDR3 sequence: CASSGAGELFF. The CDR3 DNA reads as TGTGCCAGCTCGGGCGCCGGGGAGCTGTTTTTT.

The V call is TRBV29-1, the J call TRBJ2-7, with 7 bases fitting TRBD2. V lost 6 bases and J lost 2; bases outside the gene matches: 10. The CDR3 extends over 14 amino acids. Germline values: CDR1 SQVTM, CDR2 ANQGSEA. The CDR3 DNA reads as TGCAGCGTCGATACTAGCGAGGGGACCTACGAGCAGTACTTC. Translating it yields CSVDTSEGTYEQYF.

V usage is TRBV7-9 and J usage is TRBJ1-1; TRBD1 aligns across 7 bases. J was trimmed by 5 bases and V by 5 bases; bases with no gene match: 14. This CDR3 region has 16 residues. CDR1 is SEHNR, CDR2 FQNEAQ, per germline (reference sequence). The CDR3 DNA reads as TGTGCCAGCAGCGACTCCTTACACAGGGGTGGTACTGAAGCTTTCTTT. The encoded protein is CASSDSLHRGGTEAFF.

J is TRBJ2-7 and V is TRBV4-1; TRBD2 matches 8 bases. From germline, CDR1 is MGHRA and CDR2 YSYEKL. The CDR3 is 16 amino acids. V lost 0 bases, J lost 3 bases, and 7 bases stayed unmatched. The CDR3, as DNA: TGCGCCAGCAGCCAAGATTCCGGTAGCGGGAACTACGAGCAGTACTTC. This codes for CASSQDSGSGNYEQYF.

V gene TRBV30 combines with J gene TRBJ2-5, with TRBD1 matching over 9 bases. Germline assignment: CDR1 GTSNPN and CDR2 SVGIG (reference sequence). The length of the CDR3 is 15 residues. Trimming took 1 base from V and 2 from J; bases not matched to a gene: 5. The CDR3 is CAWSAPGQGQETQYF. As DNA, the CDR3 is TGTGCCTGGAGTGCACCGGGACAGGGACAAGAGACCCAGTACTTC.

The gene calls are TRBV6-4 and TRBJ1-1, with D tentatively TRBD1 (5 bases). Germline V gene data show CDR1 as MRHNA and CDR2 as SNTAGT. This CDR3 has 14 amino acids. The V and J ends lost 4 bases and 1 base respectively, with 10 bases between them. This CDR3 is CASSVSGQNTEAFF. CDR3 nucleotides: TGTGCCAGCAGTGTTTCAGGACAGAACACTGAAGCTTTCTTT.

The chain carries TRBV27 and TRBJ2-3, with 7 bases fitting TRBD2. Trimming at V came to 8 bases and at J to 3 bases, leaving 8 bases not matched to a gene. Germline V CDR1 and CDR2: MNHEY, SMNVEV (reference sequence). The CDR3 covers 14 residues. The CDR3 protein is CASRPSGGTDTQYF. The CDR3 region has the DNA TGTGCCAGCCGTCCGTCGGGGGGAACAGATACGCAGTATTTT.

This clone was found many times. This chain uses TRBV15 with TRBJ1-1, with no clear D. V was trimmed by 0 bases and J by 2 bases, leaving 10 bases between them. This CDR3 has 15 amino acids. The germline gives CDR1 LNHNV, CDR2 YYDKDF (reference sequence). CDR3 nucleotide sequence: TGTGCCACCAGCAGAGATCGGGCAGTTAACACTGAAGCTTTCTTT. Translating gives CATSRDRAVNTEAFF. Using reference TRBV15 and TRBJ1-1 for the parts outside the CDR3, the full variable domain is DAMVIQNPRYQVTQFGKPVTLSCSQTLNHNVMYWYQQKSSQAPKLLFHYYDKDFNNEADTPDNFQSRRPNTSFCFLDIRSPGLGDTAMYLCATSRDRAVNTEAFFGQGTRLTVV.

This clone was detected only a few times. The CDR3 DNA sequence: TGCGCCAGCAGCTTGGCCGGGGGGGAAGTCTACGAGCAGTACTTC. The encoded protein is CASSLAGGEVYEQYF. The genes are TRBV5-1 and TRBJ2-7; TRBD2 matches 8 bases. V shed 0 bases, J shed 3 bases, and the junction held 5 bases outside the gene matches. Per germline, CDR1 SGHRS and CDR2 YFSETQ. This CDR3 region has 15 residues.

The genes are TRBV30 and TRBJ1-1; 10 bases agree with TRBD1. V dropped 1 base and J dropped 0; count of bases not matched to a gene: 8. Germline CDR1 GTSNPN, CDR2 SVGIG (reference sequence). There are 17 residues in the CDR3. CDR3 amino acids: CAWSAQDRGRMNTEAFF. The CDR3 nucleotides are TGTGCCTGGAGTGCCCAAGACAGGGGGCGCATGAACACTGAAGCTTTCTTT.

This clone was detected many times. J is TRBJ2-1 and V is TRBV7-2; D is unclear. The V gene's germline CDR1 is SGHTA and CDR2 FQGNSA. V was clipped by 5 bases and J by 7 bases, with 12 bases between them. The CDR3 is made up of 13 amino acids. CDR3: CASSTGRWNEQFF. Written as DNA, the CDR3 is TGTGCCAGCAGCACTGGACGTTGGAATGAGCAGTTCTTC.

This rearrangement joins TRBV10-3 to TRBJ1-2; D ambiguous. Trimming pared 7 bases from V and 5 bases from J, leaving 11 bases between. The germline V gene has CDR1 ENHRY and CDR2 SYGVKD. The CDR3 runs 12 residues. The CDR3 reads CAIIDPGYGYTF. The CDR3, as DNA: TGTGCCATCATCGATCCGGGATATGGCTACACCTTC.

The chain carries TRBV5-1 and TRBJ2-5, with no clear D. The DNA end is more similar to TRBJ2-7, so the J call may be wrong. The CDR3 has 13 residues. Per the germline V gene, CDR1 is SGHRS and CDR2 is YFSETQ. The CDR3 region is CASSLDPTYEQYF. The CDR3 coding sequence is TGCGCCAGCAGCTTGGACCCTACCTACGAGCAGTACTTC.

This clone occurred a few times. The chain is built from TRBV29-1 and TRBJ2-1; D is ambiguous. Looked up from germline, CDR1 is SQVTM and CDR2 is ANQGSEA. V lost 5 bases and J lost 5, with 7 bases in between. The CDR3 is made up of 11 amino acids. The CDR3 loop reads CSVRTNNEQFF. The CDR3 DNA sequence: TGCAGCGTTAGGACGAACAATGAGCAGTTCTTC.

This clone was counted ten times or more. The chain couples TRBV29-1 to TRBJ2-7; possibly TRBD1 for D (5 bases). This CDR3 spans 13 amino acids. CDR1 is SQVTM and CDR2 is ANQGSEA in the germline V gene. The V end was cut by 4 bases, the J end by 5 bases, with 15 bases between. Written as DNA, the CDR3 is TGCAGCGTTGCCACCAGGGTATCAGACGAGCAGTACTTC. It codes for CSVATRVSDEQYF.

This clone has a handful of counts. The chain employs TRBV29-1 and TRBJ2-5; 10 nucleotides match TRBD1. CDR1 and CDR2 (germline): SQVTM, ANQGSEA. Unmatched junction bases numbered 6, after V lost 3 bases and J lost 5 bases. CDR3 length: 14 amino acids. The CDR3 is CSVDTGQGPETQYF. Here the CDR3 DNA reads TGCAGCGTTGACACGGGACAGGGGCCGGAGACCCAGTACTTC.

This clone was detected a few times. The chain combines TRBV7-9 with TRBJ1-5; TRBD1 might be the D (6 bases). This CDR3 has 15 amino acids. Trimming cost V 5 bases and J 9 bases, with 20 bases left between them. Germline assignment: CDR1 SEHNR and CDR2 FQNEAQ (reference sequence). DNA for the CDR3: TGTGCCAGCAGCCTGGGGGCCGCGGGGGTTGTGCCCCAGCATTTT. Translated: CASSLGAAGVVPQHF. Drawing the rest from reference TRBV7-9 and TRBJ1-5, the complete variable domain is DTGVSQNPRHKITKRGQNVTFRCDPISEHNRLYWYRQTLGQGPEFLTYFQNEAQLEKSRLLSDRFSAERPKGSFSTLEIQRTEQGDSAMYLCASSLGAAGVVPQHFGDGTRLSIL.

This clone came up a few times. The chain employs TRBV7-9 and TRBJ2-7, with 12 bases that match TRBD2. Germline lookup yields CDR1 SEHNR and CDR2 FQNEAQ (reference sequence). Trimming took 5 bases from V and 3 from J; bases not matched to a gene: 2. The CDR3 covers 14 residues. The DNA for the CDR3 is TGTGCCAGCAGCCAACTAGCGGGAGGCTACGAGCAGTACTTC. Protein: CASSQLAGGYEQYF. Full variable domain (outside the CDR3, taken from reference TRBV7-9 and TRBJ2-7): DTGVSQNPRHKITKRGQNVTFRCDPISEHNRLYWYRQTLGQGPEFLTYFQNEAQLEKSRLLSDRFSAERPKGSFSTLEIQRTEQGDSAMYLCASSQLAGGYEQYFGPGTRLTVT.

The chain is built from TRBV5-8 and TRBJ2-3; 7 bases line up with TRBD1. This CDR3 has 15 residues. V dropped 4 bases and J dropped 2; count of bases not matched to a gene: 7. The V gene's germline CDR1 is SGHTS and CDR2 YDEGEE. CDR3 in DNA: TGTGCCAGCAGCAACGACAGGGCAAACACAGATACGCAGTATTTT. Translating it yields CASSNDRANTDTQYF.

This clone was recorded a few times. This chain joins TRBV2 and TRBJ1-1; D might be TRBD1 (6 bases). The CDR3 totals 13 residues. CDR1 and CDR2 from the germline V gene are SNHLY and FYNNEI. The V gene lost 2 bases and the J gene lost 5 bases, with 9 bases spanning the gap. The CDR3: CASSELGGTEAFF. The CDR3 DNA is TGTGCCAGCAGTGAACTAGGGGGGACTGAAGCTTTCTTT.

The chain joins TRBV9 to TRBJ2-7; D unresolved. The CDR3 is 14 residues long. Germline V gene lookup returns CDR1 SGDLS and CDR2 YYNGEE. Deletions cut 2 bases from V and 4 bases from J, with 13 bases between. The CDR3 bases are TGTGCCAGCAGCGTCGCGCAGGCCGGGTACGAGCAGTACTTC. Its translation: CASSVAQAGYEQYF.

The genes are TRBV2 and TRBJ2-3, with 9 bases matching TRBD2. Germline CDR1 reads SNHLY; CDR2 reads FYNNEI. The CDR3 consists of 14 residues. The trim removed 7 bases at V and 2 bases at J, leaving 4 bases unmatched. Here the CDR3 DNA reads TGTGCCAGCATCATAGCGGGAGACACAGATACGCAGTATTTT. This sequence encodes CASIIAGDTDTQYF.

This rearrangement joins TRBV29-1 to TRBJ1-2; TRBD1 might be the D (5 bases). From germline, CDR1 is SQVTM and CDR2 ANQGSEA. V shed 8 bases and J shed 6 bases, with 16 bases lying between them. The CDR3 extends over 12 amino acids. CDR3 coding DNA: TGCAGCTCTCTCTTGGGGCCGCATGGCTACACCTTC. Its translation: CSSLLGPHGYTF.